This TCR beta chain derives from a study of STAT5B mutations in CD4+ large granular lymphocyte leukemia (dated by TCRdb to between 2020 and 2023). Study-wide context: Among healthy controls, the CDR3 'QG' motif was associated with a particular HLA allele. The study compared the TCRbeta repertoires of patients with CD4+ T-cell large granular lymphocyte leukemia against the TCRbeta repertoires of healthy blood donors. Flow cytometry performed on FACSCanto II or FACSVerse showed that the purified fractions had more than 95% purity among lymphocytes. The investigation overall reported the following: TRBV06-family usage was enriched among the top patient clones (8/27) compared with healthy controls (2/35). Data were not HLA-matched; higher clonality in CD4+ versus CD8+ T-LGLL could reflect the relatively small sample size. CD4-sorted patient repertoires appeared more clonal than healthy CD4+ repertoires, and this difference persisted after removing the putative leukemic clones. Main leukemic clonotypes were private to each patient, although 25% to 30% of the main leukemic clonotypes were found at low frequency in the non-leukemic repertoires of other patients.

The germline V gene supplies CDR1 SGHTS and CDR2 YDEGEE. Relative to germline, V is 4 bases shorter and J is 7 bases shorter, with 17 bases between their ends. The CDR3 goes from the cysteine to the phenylalanine over 14 residues. Only CDR3 DNA remains: 42 bases, in frame from the first base. The healthy control group was made up of around 40 blood donors, and the Finnish Red Cross blood service supplied their buffy coats. All TCR-sequenced material derived from peripheral blood: patient blood samples and healthy donor buffy coats. Peripheral blood mononuclear cells were isolated by Ficoll-Hypaque gradient centrifugation. For the healthy controls, CD4+ cells were obtained from buffy coats by magnetic purification. Genomic DNA was extracted with the Gentra Puregene Cell and Tissue kit and quantified on a Qubit 2.0 fluorometer. The immunoSEQ assay at survey resolution was applied to genomic DNA for sequencing of TCRbeta rearrangements. As for the original processing: In the TCR sequencing data, the lowest productive clonotype frequency that could be detected was 2.59 x 10-5. Analyses included only productive TCRbeta rearrangements, meaning complete and in-frame sequences. Sample clonality was computed as Simpson clonality in the immunoSEQ Analyzer version 3.0. Based on frequency, clones were grouped as very rare, small, medium, large (1-20%) or hyperexpanded (>20%). Generation probabilities were estimated with OLGA 1.2.3, V-gene circos plots were made with VDJtools, specificities were searched in VDJdb, and CDR3 motifs were identified with GLIPH. The source is immuneACCESS, and TCRdb retained only in-frame sequences with V and J called. Part of the clones is not carried over; for the studies checked, unresolved V genes explain less than half of this, and the remainder is unexplained. The DNA gave D and trimming, while V, J and clone size come from that table. This sample comprises tens of thousands of clones, around 90% of them detected only once. The ten largest clones take up roughly 3.2% of the sample.

About this clone: Its binding antigen is unknown. The input lacks base qualities; no much larger clone sits a single base away.

The specimen was CD4+ T cells from blood buffy coats. The TCR originated in a human donor in good health. The chain employs TRBV5-8 and TRBJ1-2; TRBD1 is a possible D gene, resting on 5 matching bases. The bases are TGTGCCAGCAGCGGACGGACACGGTTGGGTGGCTACACCTTC. Translated, it reads CASSGRTRLGGYTF.